The TCR beta chain described here comes from a study of T cells in localized non-small cell lung cancer. This CDR3 has 15 amino acids. Germline V lookup: CDR1 SGHTA, CDR2 FQGTGA. V lost 2 bases to trimming and J lost 2 bases, with 13 bases between them. The repertoire was sequenced with immunoSEQ multiplex PCR; TCRdb's copy has only in-frame clones and lacks some. This table holds about 40,000 clones, approximately 83% found once. The origin of this receptor is a man aged 35-75 years with stage I lung adenocarcinoma. Specimen: peripheral blood, collected before any cancer treatment. V and J are TRBV7-3 and TRBJ2-7; tentatively, D is TRBD1 (7 bases). The CDR3 bases are TGTGCCAGCAGCTTACAGGGGGGTTTGACCTACGAGCAGTACTTC. It translates to CASSLQGGLTYEQYF. Full variable domain (outside the CDR3, taken from reference TRBV7-3 and TRBJ2-7): GAGVSQTPSNKVTEKGKYVELRCDPISGHTALYWYRQSLGQGPEFLIYFQGTGAADDSGLPNDRFFAVRPEGSVSTLKIQRTERGDSAVYLCASSLQGGLTYEQYFGPGTRLTVT.